The source of this T cell receptor (beta chain) is a study of T cells in Graves' hyperthyroidism and ophthalmopathy. Findings and caveats of the study: Stable hyperthyroidism was separated from ophthalmopathy by a model based on 13 V-J features. Most clonotypes expanded in thyroid above 0.001 were likewise present in blood.

From RNA transcripts, TCR beta CDR3 regions were amplified. Researchers ran a first-round RT-PCR on the TCR CDR3 using the HTBI primer set. From the multiplex PCR reads, TCRdb called clonotypes with MiXCR, one entry per CDR3 protein. The table has 50,000 to 75,000 distinct CDR3 sequences, roughly 50% seen once. Patients with ophthalmopathy all had a Clinical Activity Score of at least 3, a NOSPECS grade of at least 4 and duration under 3 months. Clinical symptoms, serum thyroxine and TRAb, thyroid ultrasound and orbital computed tomography were used for the diagnoses. This clonotype was seen at least ten times. What it binds is unknown. Germline values: CDR1 SGHTA, CDR2 FQGNSA. The CDR3 covers 13 residues. With 1 base removed from V and 5 bases from J, the gap between germline ends came to 6 bases.

The V gene is TRBV7-2, the J gene TRBJ1-5; no reliable D call. The receptor's source is a woman aged 25 to 39 with Graves' ophthalmopathy. The specimen sequenced was blood. This CDR3 reads CASSLVKYQPQHF. In DNA form, the CDR3 reads TGTGCCAGCAGCTTAGTCAAGTATCAGCCCCAGCATTTT.